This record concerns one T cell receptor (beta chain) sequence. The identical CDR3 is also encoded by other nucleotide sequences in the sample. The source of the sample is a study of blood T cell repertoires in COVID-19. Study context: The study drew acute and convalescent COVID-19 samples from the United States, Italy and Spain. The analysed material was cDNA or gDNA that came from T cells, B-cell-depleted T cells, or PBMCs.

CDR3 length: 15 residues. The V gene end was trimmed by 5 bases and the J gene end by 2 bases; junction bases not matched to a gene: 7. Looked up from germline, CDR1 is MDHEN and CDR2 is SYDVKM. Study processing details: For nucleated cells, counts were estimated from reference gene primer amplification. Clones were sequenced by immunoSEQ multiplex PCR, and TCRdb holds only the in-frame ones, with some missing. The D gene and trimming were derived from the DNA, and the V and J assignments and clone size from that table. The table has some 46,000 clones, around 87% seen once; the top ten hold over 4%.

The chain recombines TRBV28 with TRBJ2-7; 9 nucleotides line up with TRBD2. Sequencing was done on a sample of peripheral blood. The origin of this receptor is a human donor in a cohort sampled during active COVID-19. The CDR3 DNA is TGTGCCAGCAGTCTCGGACTAGCGCGAGCCTACGAGCAGTACTTC. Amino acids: CASSLGLARAYEQYF. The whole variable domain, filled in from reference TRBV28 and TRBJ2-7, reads DVKVTQSSRYLVKRTGEKVFLECVQDMDHENMFWYRQDPGLGLRLIYFSYDVKMKEKGDIPEGYSVSREKKERFSLILESASTNQTSMYLCASSLGLARAYEQYFGPGTRLTVT.